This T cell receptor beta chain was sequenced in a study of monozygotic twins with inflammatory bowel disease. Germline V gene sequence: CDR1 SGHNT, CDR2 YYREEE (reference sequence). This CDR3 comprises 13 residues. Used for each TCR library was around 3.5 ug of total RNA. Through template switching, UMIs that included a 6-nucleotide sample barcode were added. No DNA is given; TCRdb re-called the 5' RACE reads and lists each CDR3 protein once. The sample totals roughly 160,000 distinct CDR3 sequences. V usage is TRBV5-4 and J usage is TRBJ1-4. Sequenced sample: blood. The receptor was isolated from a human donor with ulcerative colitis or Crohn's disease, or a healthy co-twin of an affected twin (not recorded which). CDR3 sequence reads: CASSLALDEKLFF.